These T cell receptor beta chains were read from a single sample in a study of blood T cell repertoires in COVID-19. Here immunoSEQ multiplex PCR was the method, and the copy in TCRdb shows in-frame clones only, minus some. Of fewer than 350,000 clones listed, roughly 90% are singletons. The sequenced material came from PBMCs or T cells enriched from blood (not recorded which). All receptors derive from a man aged 40-49 years who had been exposed to COVID-19. The CDR3 runs from the conserved cysteine through the conserved F or W. Where a row states a size, it is once, few, many or the class of an expanded clone; other rows omit it.

clone size,J gene,V gene,CDR3 protein
once,TRBJ1-1,TRBV7-9,CASSSGHRNTEAFF
-,TRBJ2-7,TRBV7-6,CASSRDRGYEQYF
-,TRBJ1-5,TRBV19,CASSPGQGSTQHF
-,TRBJ2-1,TRBV2,CASRRGDSFGDEQFF
-,TRBJ2-4,TRBV12-3/TRBV12-4,CASRQRRSIQYF
-,TRBJ2-7,TRBV19,CASSIDPPTSGITPEQYF
-,TRBJ1-4,TRBV4-3,CASSQGVRQGVNEKLFF
-,TRBJ1-1,TRBV5-1,CASSFGQLNTEAFF
once,TRBJ1-2,TRBV9,CASSGQGEVGYTF
-,TRBJ1-5,TRBV7-6,CASSLGIGGNQPQHF
-,TRBJ2-2,TRBV30,CAWTKRLAGPGELFF
-,TRBJ2-3,TRBV7-6,CASSLTQASADTQYF
-,TRBJ1-2,TRBV19,CASSRSKSQGTYGYTF
once,TRBJ1-1,TRBV20-1,CSASSFLRTGGTEAFF
-,TRBJ1-5,TRBV9,CASSTGGGNTQPQHF
once,TRBJ1-5,TRBV28,CASRQGWNQPQHF
-,TRBJ2-4,TRBV5-1,CASSRGASGNILAKNIQYF
-,TRBJ1-2,TRBV18,CASSPPERTNYGYTF
many,TRBJ2-5,TRBV18,CATEPGYGQETQYF
-,TRBJ2-7,TRBV30,CAWSDGLGLYEQYF
few,TRBJ2-7,TRBV12-5,CASGPLGSGTPYEQYF
once,TRBJ2-7,TRBV5-6,CASSVGQGGGYEQYF
-,TRBJ2-1,TRBV7-6,CASSALTSGQYNEQFF
-,TRBJ1-6,TRBV7-9,CASSFRDSFEPLHF
-,TRBJ2-5,TRBV28,CASSGTGLETQYF
-,TRBJ2-7,TRBV9,CASSPGTGGDEQYF
-,TRBJ2-1,TRBV13,CASSLFPSGTTEEQFF
few,TRBJ2-1,TRBV3-1/TRBV3-2,CASRTGLAGNQFF
-,TRBJ2-1,TRBV27,CASSSLAGVWEQFF
-,TRBJ2-7,TRBV19,CASSIAGVSYEQYF
once,TRBJ1-2,TRBV5-1,CASSRTGVADYGYTF
few,TRBJ2-3,TRBV4-1,CASSRITGGADTQYF
-,TRBJ2-3,TRBV2,CASSEIRLAATDTQYF
-,TRBJ2-3,TRBV7-3,CASSPRGAGDPSDTQYF
few,TRBJ1-6,TRBV19,CASSLGGESPLHF
-,TRBJ2-3,TRBV11-3,CASSSNRFSDTQYF
-,TRBJ2-2,TRBV15,CATSRDRGAITGELFF
-,-,TRBV6-6,CASSQTPGTIERETQYF
-,TRBJ2-1,TRBV4-2,CASSLGTSGNYNEQFF
few,TRBJ2-2,TRBV3-1/TRBV3-2,CASSLVSNPGELFF
-,TRBJ1-1,TRBV5-1,CASSLGAMNTEAFF
-,TRBJ2-7,TRBV5-4,CASSPQQGTSSYEQYF
-,TRBJ2-5,TRBV27,CASSPIAGVRETQYF
few,TRBJ2-7,TRBV6-2/TRBV6-3,CASSYSPTSGRASYEQYF
-,TRBJ1-1,TRBV6-2/TRBV6-3,CASSYAELGAGVEAFF
-,TRBJ1-4,TRBV2,CASSGGKLFF
-,TRBJ1-1,TRBV12-3/TRBV12-4,CASSFVKGPEAFF
-,TRBJ1-4,TRBV19,CASSIDRDNEKLFF
-,TRBJ2-5,TRBV24-1,CATSESTGGETQYF
-,TRBJ2-1,TRBV9,CASSSLRYNEQFF
-,TRBJ2-7,TRBV7-9,CASSLTVQYF
-,TRBJ1-5,TRBV19,CASSILSHTQTTGNNQPQHF
-,TRBJ1-1,TRBV29-1,CSVIHRGRITEAFF
-,TRBJ1-2,TRBV19,CASSIDRGRGYGYTF
-,TRBJ2-7,TRBV14,CASSHPSGKYEQYF
few,TRBJ2-5,TRBV28,CASSLWGRQETQYF
-,TRBJ2-2,TRBV5-1,CASEGAGPGELFF
-,TRBJ2-5,TRBV15,CATSRDQVTETQYF
-,TRBJ2-7,TRBV7-9,CASSPTDYEQYF